This T cell receptor (beta chain) was sequenced in a study of Ad26.COV2.S vaccination and SARS-CoV-2 variants. Background on the study: COV1001, an Ad26.COV2.S trial, supplied this vaccine-arm donor. Whole-study findings and limits: Placebo recipients had lower spike-specific TCR breadth than vaccine recipients.

Repertoires were generated with immunoSEQ multiplex PCR, while TCRdb's copy carries only in-frame clones and drops some. The sample carries about 480,000 clones, approximately 88% recorded once. Treatment: approximately 18 received Ad26.COV2.S at low or high dose, single or two shots; about five received placebo; per-sample allocation not given. Each sample was drawn 63 days after the first injection (of vaccine or placebo). Recruitment in Boston yielded a donor of adult age, 18-55 years. For this clone: The antigen is unknown.

Trimming pared 4 bases from V and 7 bases from J, leaving 17 bases between. Germline CDR1 is SGHAT and CDR2 is FQNNGV. The CDR3 length is 15 residues. The sample here was peripheral blood, taken in a trial of Ad26.COV2.S vaccine versus placebo. This TCR was sampled from a person aged 18-60 years who received the Ad26.COV2.S COVID-19 vaccine or a placebo. The V and J genes are TRBV11-2 and TRBJ1-5, with TRBD1 as a possible D gene (5 bases). The CDR3 region has the DNA TGTGCCAGCAGCTCAGCAGGTTCGAGGGGACAGCCCCAGCATTTT. It encodes CASSSAGSRGQPQHF. Full variable domain (missing parts from reference TRBV11-2 and TRBJ1-5): EAGVAQSPRYKIIEKRQSVAFWCNPISGHATLYWYQQILGQGPKLLIQFQNNGVVDDSQLPKDRFSAERLKGVDSTLKIQPAKLEDSAVYLCASSSAGSRGQPQHFGDGTRLSIL.